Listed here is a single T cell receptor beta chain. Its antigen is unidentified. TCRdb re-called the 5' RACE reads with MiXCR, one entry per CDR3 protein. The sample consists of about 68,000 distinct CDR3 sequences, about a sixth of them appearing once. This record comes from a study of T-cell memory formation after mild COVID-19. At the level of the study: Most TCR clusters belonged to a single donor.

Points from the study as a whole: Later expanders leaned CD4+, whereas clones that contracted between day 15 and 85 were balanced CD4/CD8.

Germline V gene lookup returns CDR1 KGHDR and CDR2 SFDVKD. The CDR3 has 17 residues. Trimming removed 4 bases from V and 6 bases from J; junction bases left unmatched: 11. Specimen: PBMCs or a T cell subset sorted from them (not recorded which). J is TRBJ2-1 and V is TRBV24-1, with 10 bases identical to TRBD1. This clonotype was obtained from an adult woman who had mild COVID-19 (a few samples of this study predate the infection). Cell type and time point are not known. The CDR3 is CATSDRNRDRGINEQFF. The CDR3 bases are TGTGCCACCAGTGACAGAAACCGGGACAGGGGAATCAATGAGCAGTTCTTC.